These T cell receptor beta chains were read from a single sample in a study of blood T cells in healthy people across ages. TCRdb recomputed calls from the 5' RACE reads with MiXCR, one row per CDR3 protein. The sample has 1.5 million to 2 million distinct CDR3 sequences, 28% seen once; the top ten hold 7.7%. The sample consisted of blood. The receptors originated from a woman younger than 45 in good health. CDR3s include the opening cysteine and the closing phenylalanine or tryptophan. Each record gives: V gene, D gene, J gene, clone size, CDR3 protein, CDR3 DNA. D genes are given only for firm matches. Some rows mark clone size as missing; the rest say once, few, many or name a class of expanded clone.

TRBV11-2	-	TRBJ2-3	few	CASNYRAPSTDTQYF	TGTGCCAGCAACTACAGGGCTCCTAGCACAGATACGCAGTATTTT
TRBV6-5	TRBD1	TRBJ2-1	-	CQQSSRDRDNEQFF	TGCCAGCAGTCCTCCCGGGACAGGGACAATGAGCAGTTCTTC
TRBV18	TRBD1	TRBJ2-2	-	CASSTTPGQGTNTGELFF	TGTGCCAGCTCAACGACTCCGGGACAGGGGACGAACACCGGGGAGCTGTTTTTT
TRBV19	TRBD1	TRBJ2-7	-	CASRVGQGVSYEQYF	TGTGCCAGTAGGGTCGGACAGGGAGTCTCCTACGAGCAGTACTTC
TRBV24-1	-	TRBJ2-2	-	CATSDLSGRNTGELFF	TGTGCCACCAGTGATCTGTCCGGCAGGAACACCGGGGAGCTGTTTTTT
TRBV30	-	TRBJ2-3	-	CAWSGGRSTDTQYF	TGTGCCTGGAGCGGTGGCCGTAGCACAGATACGCAGTATTTT
TRBV4-1	TRBD1	TRBJ2-1	many	CASSLDRGHEQFF	TGCGCCAGCAGCCTCGACAGGGGCCATGAGCAGTTCTTC
TRBV20-1	TRBD2	TRBJ2-3	few	CSARDMASGHTDTQYF	TGCAGTGCTAGAGATATGGCTAGCGGACACACAGATACGCAGTATTTT
TRBV2	-	TRBJ1-1	-	CASRRRHRLMNTEAFF	TGTGCCAGCAGGAGGCGCCACCGGTTAATGAACACTGAAGCTTTCTTT
TRBV20-1	-	TRBJ2-1	-	CSARPPFAPSSQFF	TGCAGTGCCAGACCCCCTTTCGCGCCGTCTTCCCAGTTCTTC
TRBV9	TRBD1	TRBJ2-4	few	CASSAQGAGNIQYF	TGTGCCAGCAGCGCCCAGGGGGCGGGAAACATTCAGTACTTC
TRBV6-6	TRBD1	TRBJ1-4	-	CASTQNRGLIGEKLFF	TGTGCCAGCACCCAAAACAGGGGGCTAATTGGTGAAAAACTGTTTTTT
TRBV5-5	TRBD1	TRBJ1-2	-	CASSMWTGTSYGYTF	TGTGCCAGCAGCATGTGGACAGGGACCAGCTATGGCTACACCTTC
TRBV7-8	-	TRBJ1-5	few	CASSRLGIGSNQPQHF	TGTGCCAGCAGCCGACTGGGGATTGGGAGCAATCAGCCCCAGCATTTT
TRBV18	-	TRBJ2-1	few	CASSTEGDNEQFF	TGTGCCAGCTCTACCGAGGGGGACAATGAGCAGTTCTTC
TRBV19	-	TRBJ1-5	-	CASSMVGGDQPQHF	TGTGCCAGTAGTATGGTGGGGGGCGACCAGCCCCAGCATTTT
TRBV20-1	TRBD2	TRBJ2-3	-	CSALTSGVSNTQYF	TGCAGTGCCCTGACTAGCGGGGTTAGTAATACGCAGTATTTT
TRBV9	-	TRBJ1-6	few	CASSVGGGEYNSPLHF	TGTGCCAGCAGCGTAGGCGGAGGAGAGTATAATTCACCCCTCCACTTT
TRBV18	-	TRBJ1-4	once	CASSPQGNSEKRFF	TGTGCCAGCTCACCACAGGGGAACTCCGAAAAACGGTTTTTT
TRBV12-5	-	TRBJ1-1	-	CASGFEGNTEAFF	TGTGCTAGTGGTTTTGAGGGGAACACTGAAGCTTTCTTT
TRBV12-3/TRBV12-4	-	TRBJ1-3	few	CASSLEGFSGNTIYF	TGTGCCAGCAGCCTGGAGGGATTCTCTGGAAACACCATATATTTT
TRBV13	-	TRBJ2-5	-	CASSLGLEKQYF	TGTGCCAGCAGCTTAGGCCTAGAAAAGCAGTACTTC